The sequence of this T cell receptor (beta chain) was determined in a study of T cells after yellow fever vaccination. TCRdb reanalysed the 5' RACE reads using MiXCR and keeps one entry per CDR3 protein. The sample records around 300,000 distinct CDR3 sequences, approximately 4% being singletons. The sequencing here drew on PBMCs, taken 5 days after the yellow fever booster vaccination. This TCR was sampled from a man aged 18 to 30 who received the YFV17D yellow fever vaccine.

CDR3 sequence reads: CASSLAGGQTTGELFF. The DNA for the CDR3 is TGTGCCAGCAGCTTAGCGGGGGGACAGACGACCGGGGAGCTGTTTTTT. This rearrangement joins TRBV7-6 to TRBJ2-2; D is perhaps TRBD1 (7 bases). Germline CDR1 reads SGHVS; CDR2 reads FNYEAQ. The V end was cut by 0 bases, the J end by 5 bases, with 13 bases between. The length of the CDR3 is 16 residues.